A selection of T cell receptor beta chains follows, all from one sample in a study of shared clonotypes between healthy human individuals. Clones were sequenced by immunoSEQ multiplex PCR, and TCRdb holds only the in-frame ones, with some missing. The sample has roughly 2 million clones; 85% to 95% are singletons. Material for sequencing was naive CD8+ T cells sorted from blood. The receptor set was obtained from a man between 18 and 29 years old in good health. Each CDR3 is given with its conserved first and last residue. The order of the fields is J gene, D gene, V gene, clone size, CDR3 protein, CDR3 DNA. A D gene is named only where the DNA matches it firmly. The size of a clone is reported for some rows only, either as once, few or many, or as a class for expanded clones.

>TRBJ1-1|.|TRBV9|once
CASSVNSATEAFF
TGTGCCAGCAGCGTAAACTCGGCCACTGAAGCTTTCTTT
>TRBJ1-1|.|TRBV10-2|.
CASTGSDTEAFF
TGCGCCAGCACAGGGAGTGACACTGAAGCTTTCTTT
>TRBJ1-3|TRBD1|TRBV30|.
CAWRARDRAGNTIYF
TGTGCCTGGAGGGCCCGGGACAGGGCCGGAAACACCATATATTTT
>TRBJ2-7|TRBD2|TRBV9|.
CASSDGLAPYEQYF
TGTGCCAGCAGCGATGGACTAGCCCCCTACGAGCAGTACTTC
>TRBJ2-7|.|TRBV2|.
CASSRGVAGSILYEQYF
TGTGCCAGCAGTCGAGGGGTGGCAGGGTCGATTTTATACGAGCAGTACTTC
>TRBJ1-1|.|TRBV11-3|.
CASSLAIVQPNTEAFF
TGTGCCAGCAGCTTAGCCATCGTACAGCCGAACACTGAAGCTTTCTTT
>TRBJ2-4|.|TRBV4-3|.
CASSQDGVIQYF
TGCGCCAGCAGCCAAGATGGAGTCATTCAGTACTTC
>TRBJ2-7|.|TRBV7-9|.
CASSLVPQGDTYEQYF
TGTGCCAGCAGCTTAGTACCCCAGGGAGATACCTACGAGCAGTACTTC
>TRBJ1-6|TRBD1|TRBV19|.
CASTSVGTGGSPLHF
TGTGCCAGTACTTCCGTGGGGACAGGGGGTTCACCCCTCCACTTT
>TRBJ2-3|TRBD2|TRBV6-5|.
CASSLLAGTTDTQYF
TGTGCCAGCAGCCTACTAGCGGGGACCACAGATACGCAGTATTTT
>TRBJ2-1|.|TRBV5-4|.
CASSFGPGEQFF
TGTGCCAGCAGCTTTGGGCCAGGTGAGCAGTTCTTC
>TRBJ2-3|TRBD2|TRBV10-1|.
CASSEFVAGDTDTQYF
TGCGCCAGCAGTGAGTTTGTAGCGGGGGACACAGATACGCAGTATTTT
>TRBJ2-1|.|TRBV7-9|.
CASSPGGYNEQFF
TGTGCCAGCAGCCCCGGCGGTTACAATGAGCAGTTCTTC
>TRBJ2-1|.|TRBV28|.
CASQGFLVNEQFF
TGTGCCAGCCAGGGGTTCCTGGTGAATGAGCAGTTCTTC
>TRBJ1-4|TRBD1|TRBV7-2|.
CASSFQGVSNEKLFF
TGTGCCAGCAGCTTCCAGGGGGTGTCTAATGAAAAACTGTTTTTT
>TRBJ2-7|.|TRBV11-2|.
CASSLVGLGPHYEQYF
TGTGCCAGCAGCTTAGTTGGCCTGGGACCACACTACGAGCAGTACTTC
>TRBJ2-2|TRBD2|TRBV10-2|once
CASNHASGVNTGELFF
TGCGCCAGCAATCATGCTAGCGGGGTGAACACCGGGGAGCTGTTTTTT
>TRBJ1-4|.|TRBV9|.
CASSEGRGATNEKLFF
TGTGCCAGCAGCGAGGGTCGGGGGGCAACTAATGAAAAACTGTTTTTT
>TRBJ2-1|TRBD1|TRBV10-3|.
CAISESAGTGGAFVQFF
TGTGCCATCAGTGAGTCGGCCGGGACAGGGGGCGCGTTTGTCCAGTTCTTC
>TRBJ1-2|TRBD1|TRBV2|.
CAIPLDRPTTSGYTF
TGTGCCATCCCCCTGGACAGGCCGACCACGAGCGGCTACACCTTC
>TRBJ2-7|TRBD1|TRBV11-1|.
CASSERQGAFLLSEQYF
TGTGCCAGCAGCGAAAGACAGGGAGCGTTTCTTTTGAGCGAGCAGTACTTC
>TRBJ1-1|.|TRBV5-6|.
CASSLRSGRTEAFF
TGTGCCAGCAGCTTGAGGTCAGGGAGGACTGAAGCTTTCTTT
>TRBJ2-5|TRBD2|TRBV2|.
CASSEAGEGRSGTQYF
TGTGCCAGCAGTGAAGCTGGGGAGGGCCGTTCCGGGACCCAGTACTTC
>TRBJ2-7|.|TRBV6-6|.
CASTGGETYEQYF
TGTGCCAGCACAGGGGGGGAGACCTACGAGCAGTACTTC
>TRBJ2-5|.|TRBV15|.
CATSREWETQYF
TGTGCCACCAGCAGAGAGTGGGAGACCCAGTACTTC
>TRBJ1-1|.|TRBV27|.
CASSFGAGVAEAFF
TGTGCCAGCAGTTTCGGTGCGGGAGTCGCTGAAGCTTTCTTT
>TRBJ1-5|.|TRBV6-1|.
CASSGYRSNQPQHF
TGTGCCAGCAGTGGTTATAGGAGCAATCAGCCCCAGCATTTT
>TRBJ2-7|TRBD1|TRBV7-9|.
CASSPSDRESYEQYF
TGTGCCAGCAGCCCGAGCGACAGGGAAAGCTACGAGCAGTACTTC
>TRBJ2-7|TRBD2|TRBV4-2|.
CASSQDPLLAGGLEQYF
TGTGCCAGCAGCCAAGATCCGCTACTAGCGGGGGGATTGGAGCAGTACTTC
>TRBJ2-3|.|TRBV5-6|.
CASRTGHNTDTQYF
TGTGCCAGCAGAACGGGACACAACACAGATACGCAGTATTTT
>TRBJ2-3|.|TRBV19|.
CASSAASSDTQYF
TGTGCCAGTAGTGCCGCTAGCTCAGATACGCAGTATTTT
>TRBJ2-1|TRBD1|TRBV5-1|.
CASSSPGTGDSGQFF
TGCGCCAGCAGCTCGCCCGGGACAGGGGATTCTGGGCAGTTCTTC
>TRBJ1-1|.|TRBV5-4|.
CASSRGMNTEAFF
TGTGCCAGCAGCAGGGGGATGAACACTGAAGCTTTCTTT
>TRBJ2-3|TRBD2|TRBV30|.
CAWTLGRTSTDTQYF
TGTGCCTGGACTCTCGGGAGGACCAGCACAGATACGCAGTATTTT
>TRBJ1-5|.|TRBV30|.
CAWSMGDNQPQHF
TGTGCCTGGAGTATGGGCGACAATCAGCCCCAGCATTTT
>TRBJ2-4|TRBD2|TRBV5-1|.
CASSLKGLAGVGENIQYF
TGCGCCAGCAGCTTGAAAGGACTAGCGGGAGTGGGGGAAAACATTCAGTACTTC
>TRBJ2-1|TRBD2|TRBV4-1|.
CASSQEGLAGAIYNEQFF
TGCGCCAGCAGCCAAGAGGGTCTAGCGGGGGCGATTTACAATGAGCAGTTCTTC
>TRBJ2-1|.|TRBV9|.
CASSVGAGNEQFF
TGTGCCAGCAGCGTGGGGGCGGGAAATGAGCAGTTCTTC
>TRBJ2-3|TRBD1|TRBV9|.
CASSAGQATDTQYF
TGTGCCAGCAGCGCCGGACAGGCCACAGATACGCAGTATTTT
>TRBJ2-5|.|TRBV5-8|.
CASSNRDQETQYF
TGTGCCAGCAGCAACAGGGACCAAGAGACCCAGTACTTC
>TRBJ1-1|TRBD1|TRBV9|few
CASSARSTGSNTEAFF
TGTGCCAGCAGCGCGAGGTCGACAGGGTCGAACACTGAAGCTTTCTTT
>TRBJ2-3|.|TRBV7-6|.
CASSNRGPEQYF
TGTGCCAGCAGCAACCGGGGTCCCGAACAGTATTTT
>TRBJ2-7|.|TRBV27|.
CASSPQGGYYEQYF
TGTGCCAGCAGTCCGCAGGGGGGTTACTACGAGCAGTACTTC
>TRBJ2-7|TRBD1|TRBV4-1|.
CASSQDYPRTGDLYEQYF
TGCGCCAGCAGCCAAGATTACCCCCGGACAGGCGACCTCTACGAGCAGTACTTC
>TRBJ1-5|.|TRBV28|.
CASSLGADNQPQHF
TGTGCCAGCAGTTTAGGGGCAGACAATCAGCCCCAGCATTTT
>TRBJ2-7|.|TRBV27|.
CASSFLGERYEQYF
TGTGCCAGCAGTTTTCTTGGAGAACGATACGAGCAGTACTTC
>TRBJ2-7|TRBD1|TRBV13|.
CASSLQGALNEQYF
TGTGCCAGCAGCTTACAGGGGGCGCTGAACGAGCAGTACTTC
>TRBJ2-2|.|TRBV27|few
CASSSLVRELFF
TGTGCCAGCAGTAGTCTCGTCCGGGAGCTGTTTTTT
>TRBJ2-3|.|TRBV29-1|.
CSVDGTVTDTQYF
TGCAGCGTTGACGGGACTGTCACAGATACGCAGTATTTT
>TRBJ1-2|.|TRBV27|.
CASHDTLGYTF
TGTGCCAGCCATGACACTTTGGGCTACACCTTC
>TRBJ2-7|.|TRBV28|.
CASSLGGARGDEQYF
TGTGCCAGCAGTTTAGGGGGGGCACGTGGTGACGAGCAGTACTTC
>TRBJ1-6|.|TRBV27|.
CASSLISSYNSPLHF
TGTGCCAGCAGCCTTATTAGCTCCTATAATTCACCCCTCCACTTT
>TRBJ2-7|.|TRBV23-1|.
CASSQSEEVVYEQYF
TGCGCCAGCAGTCAATCAGAGGAGGTTGTTTACGAGCAGTACTTC
>TRBJ1-4|.|TRBV6-6|.
CASENGRANEKLFF
TGTGCCAGCGAGAACGGGAGGGCTAATGAAAAACTGTTTTTT
>TRBJ2-2|.|TRBV4-1|.
CASSPERYRAGTGELFF
TGCGCCAGCAGTCCGGAGAGGTACAGGGCCGGCACCGGGGAGCTGTTTTTT
>TRBJ2-2|TRBD1|TRBV18|.
CASSPPTGPSGELFF
TGTGCCAGCTCACCACCGACAGGGCCCTCCGGGGAGCTGTTTTTT
>TRBJ2-1|TRBD2|TRBV4-1|.
CASSPGLAAFHNEQFF
TGCGCCAGCAGCCCCGGACTAGCGGCTTTTCACAATGAGCAGTTCTTC
>TRBJ2-7|.|TRBV5-4|.
CASSFGAHYEQYF
TGTGCCAGCAGCTTCGGGGCGCACTACGAGCAGTACTTC
>TRBJ2-1|TRBD1|TRBV4-1|.
CASSPTGYNEQFF
TGCGCCAGCAGCCCGACAGGGTACAATGAGCAGTTCTTC